These 8 T cell receptor beta chains were sequenced from one sample in a study of blood T cell repertoires in COVID-19. Profiling relied on immunoSEQ multiplex PCR, and the TCRdb table lists in-frame clones only, not all of them. The data show about 81,000 clones, 70% to 85% seen once. Material for sequencing was peripheral blood. The receptor set was obtained from a woman aged 45 to 65 with acute or convalescent COVID-19.

The rearrangement uses TRBV7-8 and TRBJ2-2; weak D call: TRBD2 (6 bases). Trimming took off 1 base at V and 0 bases at J, with 15 bases between the two ends. The CDR3 is 18 amino acids. Germline CDR1 is SGHVS and CDR2 is FQNEAQ. CDR3 sequence reads: CASSLVWGVNTNTGELFF. The CDR3 nucleotides read TGTGCCAGCAGCTTAGTGTGGGGGGTAAATACGAACACCGGGGAGCTGTTTTTT. Looking up the rest from reference TRBV7-8 and TRBJ2-2 gives the full variable domain: GAGVSQSPRYKVAKRGQDVALRCDPISGHVSLFWYQQALGQGPEFLTYFQNEAQLDKSGLPSDRFFAERPEGSVSTLKIQRTQQEDSAVYLCASSLVWGVNTNTGELFFGEGSRLTVL.

This clone was counted between two and nine times. V gene TRBV19 combines with J gene TRBJ1-4; D gene uncertain. Germline V gives CDR1 LNHDA, CDR2 SQIVND (reference sequence). Between the trimmed V and J ends, which lost 9 bases and 8 bases, there was a span of 16 bases. This CDR3 region has 13 residues. This CDR3 is CARGMGVGEKLFF. In DNA form, the CDR3 reads TGTGCCAGGGGAATGGGAGTAGGCGAAAAACTGTTTTTT.

The J gene is TRBJ2-2, the V gene TRBV28, with 7 bases matching TRBD1. Germline CDR1 and CDR2: MDHEN and SYDVKM. V lost 3 bases to trimming and J lost 2 bases; unmatched junction nucleotides: 6. The CDR3 consists of 16 residues. As DNA, the CDR3 is TGTGCCAGCAGTTTGGGACAGTTGGGAAACACCGGGGAGCTGTTTTTT. Amino acids: CASSLGQLGNTGELFF.

The chain recombines TRBV6-5 with TRBJ1-1, with TRBD1 matching over 7 bases. V trimming: 6 bases; J trimming: 4 bases; junction bases outside the gene matches: 8. This CDR3 has 14 amino acids. Germline V lookup: CDR1 MNHEY, CDR2 SVGAGI. CDR3 region: CASSPGQFFTEAFF. The CDR3, as DNA: TGTGCCAGCAGCCCGGGACAGTTTTTCACTGAAGCTTTCTTT.

The V gene is TRBV5-1, the J gene TRBJ2-6; 7 nucleotides agree with TRBD1. The CDR3 runs to 15 residues. Germline values: CDR1 SGHRS, CDR2 YFSETQ. Germline trimming cut 4 bases from V and 2 bases from J; bases unmatched to any gene: 3. CDR3: CASSPTGAGANVLTF. CDR3 nucleotide sequence: TGCGCCAGCAGCCCAACAGGGGCTGGGGCCAACGTCCTGACTTTC. Full variable domain (outside the CDR3, taken from reference TRBV5-1 and TRBJ2-6): KAGVTQTPRYLIKTRGQQVTLSCSPISGHRSVSWYQQTPGQGLQFLFEYFSETQRNKGNFPGRFSGRQFSNSRSEMNVSTLELGDSALYLCASSPTGAGANVLTFGAGSRLTVL.

This chain joins TRBV14 and TRBJ1-1; TRBD1 might be the D (6 bases). Trimming took 4 bases from V and 3 from J, leaving 27 bases between them. The germline CDR1 and CDR2 sequences are SGHDN and FVKESK. The CDR3 spans 19 residues. This CDR3 is CASSPHPGATGLEDTEAFF. For the CDR3, the DNA is TGTGCCAGCAGCCCCCATCCCGGGGCAACAGGGTTGGAGGACACTGAAGCTTTCTTT.

The gene calls are TRBV28 and TRBJ1-2, with D perhaps TRBD1 (5 bases). CDR3 size: 14 residues. V was clipped by 5 bases and J by 8 bases, with 18 bases between them. The germline V gene has CDR1 MDHEN and CDR2 SYDVKM. This chain's CDR3 is CASSQARTKDGYTF. The CDR3, as DNA: TGTGCCAGCAGTCAGGCTCGGACAAAGGACGGCTACACCTTC.

J is TRBJ2-2 and V is TRBV30, with D maybe TRBD1 (6 bases). The CDR3 length is 14 residues. Trimming shortened V by 3 bases and J by 4 bases, and 12 bases separated the two germline ends. In germline, CDR1 is GTSNPN, CDR2 SVGIG (reference sequence). CDR3 bases: TGTGCCTGGAGCCGGCAGGGGCTCACCGGGGAGCTGTTTTTT. Protein sequence: CAWSRQGLTGELFF.